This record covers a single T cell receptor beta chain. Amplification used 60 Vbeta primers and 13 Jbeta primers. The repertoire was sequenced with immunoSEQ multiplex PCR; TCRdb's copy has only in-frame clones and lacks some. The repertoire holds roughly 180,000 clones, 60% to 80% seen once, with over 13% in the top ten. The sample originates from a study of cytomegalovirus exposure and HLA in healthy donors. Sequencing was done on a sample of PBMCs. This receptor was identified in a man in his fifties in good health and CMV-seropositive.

CDR3 sequence (DNA): TGCGCCAGCACCGTCGGGACAGGGGGAACCTATGGCTACACCTTC. Protein: CASTVGTGGTYGYTF. The genes are TRBV5-1 and TRBJ1-2; 11 bases are shared with TRBD1. The CDR3 is made up of 15 amino acids. Germline V lookup: CDR1 SGHRS, CDR2 YFSETQ. V lost 6 bases and J lost 4; bases outside the gene matches: 8.